The 14 T cell receptor beta chains reported below all come from one sample, sequenced in a study of T cell repertoires in cytomegalovirus infection. These receptors' antigens are unknown. TCRdb itself ran the reads through MiXCR, one entry per CDR3 protein. This table has 110,000 or so distinct CDR3 sequences, 30% to 35% appearing once. The sequenced sample was CD8+ T cells from cultured PBMCs, obtained from culture after CMV antigen stimulation. These receptors were obtained from a human donor in good health (CMV status not recorded). Some clones in this sample may be carry-over from other donors' samples.

The genes are TRBV4-2 and TRBJ2-3, with TRBD2 matching over 11 bases. This CDR3 has 19 amino acids. Germline V lookup: CDR1 LGHNA, CDR2 YNFKEQ. Trimming cost V 0 bases and J 0 bases; bases outside gene matches: 8. CDR3 in DNA: TGTGCCAGCAGCCAAGATCATGGTAGCGGGGGGGCCAGCACAGATACGCAGTATTTT. Its protein product is CASSQDHGSGGASTDTQYF.

The chain carries TRBV6-5 and TRBJ2-1; D is ambiguous. The germline V gene has CDR1 MNHEY and CDR2 SVGAGI. Trimming left V 0 bases short and J 8 bases short, with 11 bases between. This CDR3 has 14 residues. The CDR3 sequence: CASSYSVDVYEQFF. As DNA, the CDR3 is TGTGCCAGCAGTTACTCGGTGGATGTCTATGAGCAGTTCTTC.

This clonotype was picked up a small number of times. The genes are TRBV27 and TRBJ2-1, with D tentatively TRBD2 (6 bases). This CDR3 region has 12 residues. The germline V gene has CDR1 MNHEY and CDR2 SMNVEV (reference sequence). The V end lost 7 bases, the J end lost 6 bases, and 10 bases lay between the germline ends. The CDR3 nucleotides read TGTGCCAGCAAATCCGGGGGCAATGAGCAGTTCTTC. Residues: CASKSGGNEQFF.

The V gene is TRBV7-6, the J gene TRBJ2-7; perhaps D is TRBD1 or TRBD2 (6 bases each). In germline, CDR1 is SGHVS, CDR2 FNYEAQ. V was clipped by 6 bases and J by 2 bases, with 20 bases between them. CDR3 size: 16 residues. CDR3 amino acids: CASSLRGGHGTYEQYF. In nucleotides, the CDR3 is TGTGCCAGCAGTCTCCGAGGGGGGCACGGCACCTACGAGCAGTACTTC.

V and J are TRBV15 and TRBJ1-3, with no clear D. V was cut by 0 bases and J by 0 bases, with 18 bases left in between. The CDR3 consists of 19 residues. CDR1 and CDR2 from the germline V gene are LNHNV and YYDKDF (reference sequence). The CDR3 sequence: CATSRDRSGWSSSGNTIYF. Written as DNA, the CDR3 is TGTGCCACCAGCAGAGATCGTAGCGGCTGGAGCAGCTCTGGAAACACCATATATTTT.

The chain recombines TRBV7-9 with TRBJ2-3; no clear D gene. V shed 5 bases and J shed 2 bases, with 23 bases lying between them. Germline V gene lookup returns CDR1 SEHNR and CDR2 FQNEAQ (reference sequence). The CDR3 has 18 residues. The CDR3 loop is CASSPISGSSTDTDTQYF. The CDR3 region has the DNA TGTGCCAGCAGCCCCATCTCCGGGTCGTCCACCGACACAGATACGCAGTATTTT.

The table lists this clonotype with many counts. The chain uses TRBV12-3 or TRBV12-4 and TRBJ1-5; maybe TRBD1 (6 bases). With 0 bases removed from V and 4 bases from J, the gap between germline ends came to 13 bases. The CDR3 loop spans 16 amino acids. The CDR3 DNA sequence: TGTGCCAGCAGTTTAGCGGTCAGGGGAGGGAATCAGCCCCAGCATTTT. Residues: CASSLAVRGGNQPQHF.

This chain uses TRBV28 with TRBJ2-3; 10 bases match TRBD1. The trim removed 5 bases at V and 1 base at J, leaving 3 bases unmatched. Germline V CDR1 and CDR2: MDHEN, SYDVKM. This CDR3 has 15 amino acids. CDR3 loop: CASSPGQGRTDTQYF. CDR3 coding DNA: TGTGCCAGCAGTCCGGGACAGGGGCGCACAGATACGCAGTATTTT.

In its sample, this clonotype was seen once. The genes are TRBV6-8 and TRBJ1-2; 7 nucleotides match TRBD1. The CDR3 is 16 residues long. Germline V lookup: CDR1 MNHGY, CDR2 SAAAGT. Trimming cost V 0 bases and J 4 bases; bases outside gene matches: 8. DNA of the CDR3: TGTGCCAGCAGTTACTCGATGGGACAGCAACTCTATGGCTACACCTTC. It is translated as CASSYSMGQQLYGYTF.

The chain is built from TRBV12-3 or TRBV12-4 and TRBJ2-2, with TRBD2 matching 9 bases. The CDR3 runs to 19 residues. J gave up 5 bases and V 8 bases, and 21 bases lay outside the gene matches. CDR3 loop: CASQIAVGLAGRATGELFF. DNA of the CDR3: TGTGCCAGCCAAATCGCCGTGGGGCTAGCGGGGCGCGCAACCGGGGAGCTGTTTTTT.

J is TRBJ2-3 and V is TRBV4-1; D is unresolved. Germline lookup yields CDR1 MGHRA and CDR2 YSYEKL. The V end lost 0 bases, the J end lost 4 bases, and 8 bases lay between the germline ends. The CDR3 runs 14 residues. CDR3 loop: CASSQDLLADTQYF. The CDR3 DNA follows: TGCGCCAGCAGCCAAGACCTCCTGGCAGATACGCAGTATTTT.

There are many counts of this clonotype. The chain recombines TRBV7-2 with TRBJ1-6; possible D gene TRBD1, 6 bases. V gave up 5 bases and J gave up 9 bases, with 17 bases separating them. This CDR3 has 15 residues. From germline, CDR1 is SGHTA and CDR2 FQGNSA. This chain's CDR3 is CASSQEQGWGSPLHF. CDR3 DNA sequence: TGTGCCAGCAGCCAGGAACAGGGCTGGGGTTCACCCCTCCACTTT.

This chain joins TRBV19 and TRBJ1-6; 8 bases fit TRBD1. This CDR3 has 15 amino acids. Germline CDR1 reads LNHDA; CDR2 reads SQIVND (reference sequence). Trimming at V came to 7 bases and at J to 10 bases, leaving 12 bases not matched to a gene. In nucleotides, the CDR3 is TGTGCCAGTATGAAGAGGACAGGGATGAGCTCACCCCTCCACTTT. It encodes CASMKRTGMSSPLHF.

This clonotype was found once. The chain couples TRBV15 to TRBJ2-3, with a weak D call TRBD2 (5 bases). The CDR3 runs 18 residues. Germline assignment: CDR1 LNHNV and CDR2 YYDKDF (reference sequence). The germline V and J ends were trimmed by 0 bases and 0 bases, with 16 bases remaining between them. The chain's CDR3 is CATSRESLRALSTDTQYF. The CDR3 nucleotides read TGTGCCACCAGCAGAGAAAGTTTGCGGGCCCTGAGCACAGATACGCAGTATTTT.